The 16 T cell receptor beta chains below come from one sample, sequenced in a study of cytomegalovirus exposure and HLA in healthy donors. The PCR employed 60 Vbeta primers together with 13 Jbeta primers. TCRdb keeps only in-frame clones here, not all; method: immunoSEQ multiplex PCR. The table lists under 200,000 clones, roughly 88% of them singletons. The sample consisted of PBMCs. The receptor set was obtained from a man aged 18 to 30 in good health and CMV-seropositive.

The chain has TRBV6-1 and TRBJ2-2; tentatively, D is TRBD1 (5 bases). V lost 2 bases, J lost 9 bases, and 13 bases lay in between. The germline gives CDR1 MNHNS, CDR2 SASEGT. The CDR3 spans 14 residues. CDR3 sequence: CASSESLSDRELFF. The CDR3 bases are TGTGCCAGCAGTGAAAGTCTCTCGGACAGGGAGCTGTTTTTT.

In DNA, the CDR3 is TGCGCCAGCAGCTTTAGCAGCTCTGACGAGCAGTACTTC. It translates to CASSFSSSDEQYF. The chain carries TRBV5-1 and TRBJ2-7; D not certain. Germline V gene lookup returns CDR1 SGHRS and CDR2 YFSETQ. Trimming stripped 2 bases from V and 5 bases from J, with 11 bases between. The CDR3 is 13 amino acids.

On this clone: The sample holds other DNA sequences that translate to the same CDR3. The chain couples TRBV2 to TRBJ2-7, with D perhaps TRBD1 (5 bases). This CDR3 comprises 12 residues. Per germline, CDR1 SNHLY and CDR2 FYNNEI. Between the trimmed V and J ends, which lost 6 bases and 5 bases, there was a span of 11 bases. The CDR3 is CASRGQNDEQYF. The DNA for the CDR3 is TGTGCCAGCAGGGGGCAGAACGACGAGCAGTACTTC.

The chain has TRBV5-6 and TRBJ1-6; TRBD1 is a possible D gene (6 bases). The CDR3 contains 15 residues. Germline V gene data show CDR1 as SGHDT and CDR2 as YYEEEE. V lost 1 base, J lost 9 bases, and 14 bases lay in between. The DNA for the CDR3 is TGTGCCAGCAGCTTGAACAGGGTTAGGAGTTCACCCCTCCACTTT. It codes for CASSLNRVRSSPLHF.

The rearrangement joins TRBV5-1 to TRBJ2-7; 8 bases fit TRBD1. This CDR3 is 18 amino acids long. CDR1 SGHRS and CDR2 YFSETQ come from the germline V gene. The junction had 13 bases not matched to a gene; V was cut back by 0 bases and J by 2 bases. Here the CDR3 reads CASSLDLSGQGRTYEQYF. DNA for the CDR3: TGCGCCAGCAGCTTGGACCTCAGTGGACAGGGCCGAACCTACGAGCAGTACTTC.

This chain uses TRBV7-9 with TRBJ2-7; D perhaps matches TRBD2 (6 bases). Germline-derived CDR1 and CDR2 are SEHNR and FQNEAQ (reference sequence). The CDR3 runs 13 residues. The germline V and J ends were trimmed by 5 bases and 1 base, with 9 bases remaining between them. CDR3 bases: TGTGCCAGCAGCCCCGGGGGATCCTACGAGCAGTACTTC. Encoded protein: CASSPGGSYEQYF.

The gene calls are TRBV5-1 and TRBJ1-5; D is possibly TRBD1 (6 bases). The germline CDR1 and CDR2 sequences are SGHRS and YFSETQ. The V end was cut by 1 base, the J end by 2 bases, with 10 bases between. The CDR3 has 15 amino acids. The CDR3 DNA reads TGCGCCAGCAGCTTGTCGGGGGGCGGCAATCAGCCCCAGCATTTT. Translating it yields CASSLSGGGNQPQHF.

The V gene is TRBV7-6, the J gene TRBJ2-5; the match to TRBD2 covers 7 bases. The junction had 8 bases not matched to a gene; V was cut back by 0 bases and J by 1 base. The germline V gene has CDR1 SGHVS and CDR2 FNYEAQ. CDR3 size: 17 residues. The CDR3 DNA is TGTGCCAGCAGCTTAGCGCGGCTAGCGGATTTCCAAGAGACCCAGTACTTC. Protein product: CASSLARLADFQETQYF. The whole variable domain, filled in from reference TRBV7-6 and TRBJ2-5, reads GAGVSQSPRYKVTKRGQDVALRCDPISGHVSLYWYRQALGQGPEFLTYFNYEAQQDKSGLPNDRFSAERPEGSISTLTIQRTEQRDSAMYRCASSLARLADFQETQYFGPGTRLLVL.

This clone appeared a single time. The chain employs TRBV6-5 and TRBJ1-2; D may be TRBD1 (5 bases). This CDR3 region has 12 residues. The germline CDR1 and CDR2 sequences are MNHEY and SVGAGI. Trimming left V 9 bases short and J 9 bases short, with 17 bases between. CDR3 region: CARAPGQGSYTF. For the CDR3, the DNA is TGTGCCAGGGCCCCAGGGCAGGGCAGCTACACCTTC.

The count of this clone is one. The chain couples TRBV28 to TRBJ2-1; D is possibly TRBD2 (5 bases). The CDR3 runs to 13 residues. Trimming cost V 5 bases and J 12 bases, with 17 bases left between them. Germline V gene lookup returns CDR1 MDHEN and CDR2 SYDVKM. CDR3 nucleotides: TGTGCCAGCAGTCCGCCACAACTAGTTGGGCAGTTCTTC. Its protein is CASSPPQLVGQFF.

CDR3 nucleotides: TGCGCCAGTACCGGGACAGCCCACACCATATATTTT. This codes for CASTGTAHTIYF. This sequence joins TRBV23-1 and TRBJ1-3, with 7 nucleotides matching TRBD1. TRBV23-1 is annotated as an ORF whose role is uncertain. J gave up 8 bases and V 9 bases, and 7 bases lay outside the gene matches. This CDR3 spans 12 amino acids.

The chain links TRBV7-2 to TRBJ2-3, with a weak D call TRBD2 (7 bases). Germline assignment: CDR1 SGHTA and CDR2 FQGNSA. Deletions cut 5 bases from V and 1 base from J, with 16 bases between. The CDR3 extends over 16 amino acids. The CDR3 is CASSEGGGIGTDTQYF. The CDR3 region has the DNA TGTGCCAGCAGCGAAGGGGGGGGTATAGGCACAGATACGCAGTATTTT.

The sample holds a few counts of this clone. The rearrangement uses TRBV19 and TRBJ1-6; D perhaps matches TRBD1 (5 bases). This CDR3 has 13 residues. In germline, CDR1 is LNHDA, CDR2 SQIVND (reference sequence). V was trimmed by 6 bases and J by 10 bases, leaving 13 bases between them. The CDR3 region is CASRRREISPLHF. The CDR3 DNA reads TGTGCCAGTAGGCGCAGGGAAATATCACCCCTCCACTTT.

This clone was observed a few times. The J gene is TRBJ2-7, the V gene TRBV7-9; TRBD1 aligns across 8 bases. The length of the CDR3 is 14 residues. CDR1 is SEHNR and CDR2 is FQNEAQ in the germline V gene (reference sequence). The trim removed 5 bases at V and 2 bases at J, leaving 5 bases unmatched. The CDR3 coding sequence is TGTGCCAGCAGCCCCCCGACAGGGGCCTACGAGCAGTACTTC. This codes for CASSPPTGAYEQYF.

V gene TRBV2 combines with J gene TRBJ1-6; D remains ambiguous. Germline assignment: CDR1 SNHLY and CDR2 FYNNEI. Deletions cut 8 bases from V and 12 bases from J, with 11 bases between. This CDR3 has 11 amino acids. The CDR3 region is CASQERRPLHF. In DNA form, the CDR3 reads TGTGCCAGCCAGGAAAGACGACCCCTCCACTTT.

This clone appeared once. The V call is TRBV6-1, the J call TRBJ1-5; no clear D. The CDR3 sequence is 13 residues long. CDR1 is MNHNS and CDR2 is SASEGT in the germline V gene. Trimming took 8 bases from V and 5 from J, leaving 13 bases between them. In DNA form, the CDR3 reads TGTGCCAGCCACCCTTCCCGGGATCAGCCCCAGCATTTT. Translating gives CASHPSRDQPQHF.